Listed below are T cell receptor beta chains from one sample, sequenced in a study of T cell responses to AZD1222 COVID-19 vaccine. The protocol was immunoSEQ multiplex PCR, while the TCRdb copy is restricted to in-frame clones and leaves out a portion. The data show some 130,000 clones, around nine tenths seen once. The sequencing used peripheral blood, collected on day 0 of AZD1222 vaccination. These TCRs come from an adult in good health. CDR3s include the opening cysteine and the closing phenylalanine or tryptophan. The order of the fields is V gene, clone size, D gene, J gene, CDR3 protein, CDR3 DNA. D genes are given only for firm matches. A row's size may be missing; if present it is once, few, many or a size class.

TRBV7-9	NA	NA	TRBJ2-1	CASSDLLSRGRINEQFF	TGTGCCAGCAGCGATTTGCTTTCGCGGGGGCGGATAAATGAGCAGTTCTTC
TRBV27	NA	TRBD1	TRBJ2-7	CASSQRGLGSYEQYF	TGTGCCAGCAGTCAAAGGGGGCTCGGGTCCTACGAGCAGTACTTC
TRBV10-3	NA	TRBD1	TRBJ2-7	CAISVTGPEQYF	TGTGCCATCAGTGTGACAGGGCCCGAGCAGTACTTC
TRBV7-8	NA	NA	TRBJ2-3	CASSPFAQRTDTQYF	TGTGCCAGCAGCCCCTTTGCTCAGCGCACAGATACGCAGTATTTT
TRBV6-1	NA	NA	TRBJ1-1	CASSERYANTEAFF	TGTGCCAGCAGTGAACGATACGCGAACACTGAAGCTTTCTTT
TRBV29-1	many	NA	TRBJ2-7	CSAESPGGSYEQYF	TGCAGCGCCGAATCGCCAGGGGGGTCCTACGAGCAGTACTTC
TRBV19	NA	NA	TRBJ1-3	CASSMPRRSSGNTIYF	TGTGCCAGTAGTATGCCCCGTCGGTCCTCTGGAAACACCATATATTTT
TRBV6-5	NA	NA	TRBJ1-2	CASSYSGSGGSYGYTF	TGTGCCAGCAGTTACTCGGGAAGCGGGGGTTCGTATGGCTACACCTTC
TRBV27	few	TRBD2	TRBJ2-1	CASTRTSGDNEQFF	TGTGCCAGCACCAGGACTAGCGGGGATAATGAGCAGTTCTTC
TRBV27	NA	NA	TRBJ1-5	CASSLYHSNQPQHF	TGTGCCAGCAGTTTATACCATAGCAATCAGCCCCAGCATTTT
TRBV5-5	few	NA	TRBJ1-2	CASSLLRGNYGYTF	TGTGCCAGCAGCTTGCTTCGGGGAAATTATGGCTACACCTTC
TRBV5-4	NA	NA	TRBJ1-2	CASSLVQDGYTF	TGTGCCAGCAGCTTGGTTCAGGATGGCTACACCTTC
TRBV6-2/TRBV6-3	few	NA	TRBJ2-1	CASSAPGRLNEQFF	TGTGCCAGCAGTGCGCCGGGACGACTCAATGAGCAGTTCTTC
TRBV5-1	NA	NA	TRBJ2-7	CASSWDNGQREQYF	TGCGCCAGCAGCTGGGATAATGGCCAGCGCGAGCAGTACTTC
TRBV29-1	NA	NA	TRBJ1-5	CSVGQSNQPQHF	TGCAGCGTTGGACAGTCAAATCAGCCCCAGCATTTT
TRBV28	NA	NA	TRBJ1-5	CASSFINQPQHF	TGTGCCAGCAGTTTTATCAATCAGCCCCAGCATTTT
TRBV6-5	NA	NA	TRBJ1-3	CASSPLDSSGNTIYF	TGTGCCAGCAGCCCCCTCGACAGCTCTGGAAACACCATATATTTT
TRBV7-2	NA	TRBD2	TRBJ2-4	CASRIAGGPKNIQYF	TGTGCCAGCAGGATAGCGGGGGGGCCTAAAAACATTCAGTACTTC
TRBV5-1	NA	TRBD1	TRBJ1-2	CASSLEGAHGYTF	TGCGCCAGCAGCTTGGAGGGGGCGCATGGCTACACCTTC
TRBV5-6	NA	NA	TRBJ1-1	CASSPLLNTEAFF	TGTGCCAGCAGCCCACTATTGAACACTGAAGCTTTCTTT
TRBV7-9	NA	TRBD2	TRBJ2-2	CASSFISGGNTGELFF	TGTGCCAGCAGCTTCATTAGCGGGGGGAACACCGGGGAGCTGTTTTTT
TRBV7-9	NA	TRBD1	TRBJ2-7	CASSLQGADEQYF	TGTGCCAGCAGCTTACAGGGGGCCGACGAGCAGTACTTC
TRBV11-3	NA	NA	TRBJ2-3	CASSLGAVTDTQYF	TGTGCCAGCAGCTTAGGTGCAGTCACAGATACGCAGTATTTT
TRBV27	NA	NA	TRBJ1-3	CASSWQAGGNTIYF	TGTGCCAGCAGTTGGCAAGCAGGCGGAAACACCATATATTTT
TRBV7-8	NA	NA	TRBJ1-3	CASSFSAGRAGNTIYF	TGTGCCAGCAGCTTTTCCGCAGGCAGGGCTGGAAACACCATATATTTT
TRBV5-1	once	NA	TRBJ1-3	CASSPRVAGYPSGNTIYF	TGCGCCAGCAGCCCGAGAGTGGCAGGGTATCCCTCTGGAAACACCATATATTTT
TRBV15	once	NA	TRBJ2-7	CATSGDPSYEQYF	TGTGCCACCAGCGGGGACCCCTCCTACGAGCAGTACTTC
TRBV13	NA	TRBD2	TRBJ2-1	CASSFDGRSSYNEQFF	TGTGCCAGCAGCTTCGACGGGAGGAGCTCCTACAATGAGCAGTTCTTC
TRBV13	once	NA	TRBJ2-5	CASSQTQWETQYF	TGTGCCAGCAGCCAGACCCAGTGGGAGACCCAGTACTTC
TRBV7-2	NA	TRBD1	TRBJ1-5	CASSIRQGNQPQHF	TGTGCCAGCAGCATACGACAGGGAAATCAGCCCCAGCATTTT
TRBV18	NA	NA	TRBJ1-2	CASSPMQRGADYGYTF	TGTGCCAGCTCACCAATGCAGCGGGGCGCCGATTACGGCTACACCTTC
TRBV28	NA	NA	TRBJ2-7	CASTSPPVEQYF	TGTGCCAGCACATCCCCTCCGGTCGAGCAGTACTTC
TRBV19	NA	NA	TRBJ1-5	CASSPRARAQPQHF	TGTGCCAGTAGCCCTAGGGCGAGGGCTCAGCCCCAGCATTTT
TRBV4-3	once	NA	TRBJ2-7	CASSQEGRGSYEQYF	TGCGCCAGCAGCCAAGAGGGTCGGGGGTCCTACGAGCAGTACTTC
TRBV2	NA	NA	TRBJ1-6	CASSPWWEGTDSPLHF	TGTGCCAGCAGTCCCTGGTGGGAGGGGACGGATTCACCCCTCCACTTT
TRBV14	NA	TRBD1	TRBJ2-1	CASSPPGTGGNEQFF	TGTGCCAGCAGCCCCCCGGGGACAGGGGGCAATGAGCAGTTCTTC
TRBV5-6	once	TRBD1	TRBJ2-1	CASSFGQGAYNEQFF	TGTGCCAGCAGCTTTGGACAGGGGGCCTACAATGAGCAGTTCTTC
TRBV5-5	NA	NA	TRBJ1-5	CASSLSQGRNQPQHF	TGTGCCAGCAGCTTGTCGCAGGGGCGCAATCAGCCCCAGCATTTT
TRBV2	NA	TRBD1	TRBJ2-3	CASSIRDRADTDTQYF	TGTGCCAGCAGTATCCGGGACAGAGCCGACACAGATACGCAGTATTTT
TRBV3-1/TRBV3-2	NA	NA	TRBJ1-4	CASSPTTNEKLFF	TGTGCCAGCAGCCCCACAACTAATGAAAAACTGTTTTTT